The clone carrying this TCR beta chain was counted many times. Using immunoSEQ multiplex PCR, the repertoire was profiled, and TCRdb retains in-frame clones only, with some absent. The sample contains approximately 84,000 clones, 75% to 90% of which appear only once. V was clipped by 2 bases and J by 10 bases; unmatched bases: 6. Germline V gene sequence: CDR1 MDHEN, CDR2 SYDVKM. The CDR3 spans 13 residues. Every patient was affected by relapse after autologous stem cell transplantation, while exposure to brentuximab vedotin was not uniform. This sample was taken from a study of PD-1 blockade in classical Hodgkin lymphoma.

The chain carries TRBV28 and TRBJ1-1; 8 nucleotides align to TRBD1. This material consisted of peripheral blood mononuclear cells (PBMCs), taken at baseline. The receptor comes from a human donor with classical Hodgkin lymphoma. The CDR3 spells CASSLADRVGAFF. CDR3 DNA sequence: TGTGCCAGCAGTTTAGCGGACAGGGTAGGAGCTTTCTTT.